This passage covers 9 T cell receptor beta chains from one sample sequenced in a study of T cell changes during pregnancy in multiple sclerosis. Here immunoSEQ multiplex PCR was the method, and the copy in TCRdb shows in-frame clones only, minus some. The top ten clones hold just over 2.5% of a sample with about 59,000 clones, approximately 94% of them seen once. This specimen was CD8+ T cells from peripheral blood mononuclear cells, taken after pregnancy. These receptors were obtained from a female donor with multiple sclerosis, enrolled in a pregnancy study.

This clone was picked up one time. V and J are TRBV6-5 and TRBJ1-1, with unresolved D. With 2 bases removed from V and 1 base from J, the gap between germline ends came to 5 bases. The CDR3 runs 13 residues. Germline assignment: CDR1 MNHEY and CDR2 SVGAGI. The CDR3 coding sequence is TGTGCCAGCAGTTACGGAGAGAACACTGAAGCTTTCTTT. Encoded protein: CASSYGENTEAFF.

This clone was detected only once. This chain connects TRBV11-1 to TRBJ2-5, with TRBD2 identical over 8 bases. Germline V gives CDR1 SGHAT, CDR2 FQDESV (reference sequence). V shed 5 bases, J shed 4 bases, and the junction held 12 bases outside the gene matches. This CDR3 has 16 amino acids. CDR3 residues: CASSRIEAGVGETQYF. Here the CDR3 DNA reads TGTGCCAGCAGCCGGATAGAAGCGGGAGTCGGAGAGACCCAGTACTTC.

The CDR3 spells CASSGTGETQPQHF. The CDR3 DNA sequence: TGTGCCAGCAGTGGGACAGGGGAAACTCAGCCCCAGCATTTT. The genes are TRBV6-1 and TRBJ1-5; 9 positions agree with TRBD1. The germline gives CDR1 MNHNS, CDR2 SASEGT. V lost 4 bases to trimming and J lost 6 bases; unmatched junction nucleotides: 4. The CDR3 extends over 14 amino acids.

This clone has just one count. V and J are TRBV7-3 and TRBJ2-1, with 16 positions matching TRBD2. The CDR3 loop spans 15 amino acids. Germline CDR1 is SGHTA and CDR2 is FQGTGA. The J segment lost 10 bases and the V segment lost 5 bases, leaving 5 bases of the junction unmatched. In DNA, the CDR3 is TGTGCCAGCAGCCCTTCGGGACTAGCGGGAGGGGAGCAGTTCTTC. Translated: CASSPSGLAGGEQFF.

The chain is built from TRBV6-5 and TRBJ1-2; 9 nucleotides match TRBD1. Germline CDR1 is MNHEY and CDR2 is SVGAGI. CDR3 length equals 16 residues. V shed 4 bases and J 2 bases; nucleotides not matched to a gene: 8. Here the CDR3 DNA reads TGTGCCAGCAGTTCCCCCTGGGGACAGGGAAACTATGGCTACACCTTC. It specifies CASSSPWGQGNYGYTF.

The chain joins TRBV6-5 to TRBJ2-1; D perhaps matches TRBD1 (6 bases). Germline values: CDR1 MNHEY, CDR2 SVGAGI. V gave up 0 bases and J gave up 14 bases, with 14 bases separating them. The CDR3 is 13 residues long. CDR3: CASSYSLGAEEFF. The DNA for the CDR3 is TGTGCCAGCAGTTACTCCTTGGGGGCGGAGGAGTTCTTC.

The gene calls are TRBV7-6 and TRBJ2-3; 11 bases map to TRBD2. The CDR3 has 17 amino acids. Germline trimming cut 3 bases from V and 0 bases from J; bases unmatched to any gene: 5. CDR1 and CDR2 from the germline V gene are SGHVS and FNYEAQ. CDR3 loop: CASSFQRTSGSTDTQYF. For the CDR3, the DNA is TGTGCCAGCAGCTTCCAACGGACTAGCGGGAGCACAGATACGCAGTATTTT.

This sequence joins TRBV29-1 and TRBJ2-7; the D gene is possibly TRBD1 (5 bases). V was pared by 1 base and J by 3 bases, with 19 bases between. Germline V gene sequence: CDR1 SQVTM, CDR2 ANQGSEA. The CDR3 runs to 16 residues. The CDR3 region is CSVEVRAGHANYEQYF. CDR3 bases: TGCAGCGTTGAAGTTCGGGCAGGGCACGCCAACTACGAGCAGTACTTC.

CDR3 bases: TGCAGCGTTGAAGATCGATTACTCCATGGCTACACCTTC. This encodes CSVEDRLLHGYTF. The rearrangement links TRBV29-1 to TRBJ1-2; D unclear. Trimming cost V 0 bases and J 6 bases, with 11 bases left between them. This CDR3 region has 13 residues. Germline CDR1 is SQVTM and CDR2 is ANQGSEA.